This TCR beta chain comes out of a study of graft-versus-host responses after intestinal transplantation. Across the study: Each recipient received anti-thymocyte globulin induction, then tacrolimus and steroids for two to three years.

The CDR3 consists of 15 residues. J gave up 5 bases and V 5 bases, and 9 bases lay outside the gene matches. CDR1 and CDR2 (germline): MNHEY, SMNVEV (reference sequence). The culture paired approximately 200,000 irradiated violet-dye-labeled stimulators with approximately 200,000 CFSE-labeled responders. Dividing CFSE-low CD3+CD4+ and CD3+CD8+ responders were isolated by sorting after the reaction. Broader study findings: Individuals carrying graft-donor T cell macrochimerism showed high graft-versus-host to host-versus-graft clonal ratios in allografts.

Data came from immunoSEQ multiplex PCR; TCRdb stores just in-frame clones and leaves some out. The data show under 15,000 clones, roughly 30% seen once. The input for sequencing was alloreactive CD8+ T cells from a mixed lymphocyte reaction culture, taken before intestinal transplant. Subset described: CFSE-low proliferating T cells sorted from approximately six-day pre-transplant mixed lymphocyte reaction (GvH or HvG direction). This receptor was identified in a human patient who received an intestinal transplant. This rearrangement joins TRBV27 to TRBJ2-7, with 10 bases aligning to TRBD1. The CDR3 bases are TGTGCCAGCAGTCCCGGACAGGGGGTTTTGGACGAGCAGTACTTC. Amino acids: CASSPGQGVLDEQYF.